This T cell receptor beta chain originates from a study of tumor-infiltrating lymphocytes in primary liver carcinoma. Study details: The patient population consisted of men and women between 30 and 69 years of age.

Making TCR beta cDNA involved approximately 480 ng total RNA and a constant-region primer. Sequencing libraries for TCR beta derived from three nested multiplex PCR rounds that used slightly modified ARM-PCR. With TRBV1-TRBV30 forward primers and a C-beta reverse primer, the first two PCR rounds were run for 10 to 11 cycles each. One entry per CDR3 protein, called by TCRdb with MiXCR from the multiplex PCR reads. The table records about 310,000 distinct CDR3 sequences, roughly 60% of them present only once. This clonotype was found many times. Its antigen is unknown. Broader study findings: Tumors carried a top-250-clone fraction significantly exceeding that of blood (p = 0.039).

The researchers obtained blood RNA from unsorted whole blood and also extracted germline DNA. Trimming removed 2 bases at V and 2 bases at J, with 13 bases between. This CDR3 region has 16 residues. The source of this sequence is a man aged 40-49 years with primary liver carcinoma and hepatitis B virus infection. What was sequenced was peripheral blood. This rearrangement joins TRBV12-3 or TRBV12-4 to TRBJ1-3; unclear D gene. The CDR3 region is CASSLRSSAPGNTIYF. In DNA, the CDR3 is TGTGCCAGCAGTTTACGCTCCAGCGCCCCTGGAAACACCATATATTTT.